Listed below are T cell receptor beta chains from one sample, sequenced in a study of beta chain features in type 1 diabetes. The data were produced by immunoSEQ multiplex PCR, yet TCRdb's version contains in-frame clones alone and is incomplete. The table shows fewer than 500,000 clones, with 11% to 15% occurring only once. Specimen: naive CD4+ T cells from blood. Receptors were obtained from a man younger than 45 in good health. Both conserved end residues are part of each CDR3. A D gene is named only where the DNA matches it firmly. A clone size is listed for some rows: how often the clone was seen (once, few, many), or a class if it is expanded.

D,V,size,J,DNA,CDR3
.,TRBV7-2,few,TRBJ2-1,TGTGCCAGCAGCTTATCGGCGGACAGAAACAATGAGCAGTTCTTC,CASSLSADRNNEQFF
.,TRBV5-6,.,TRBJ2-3,TGTGCCAGCAGCTTTATGTTACCACCTAGCACAGATACGCAGTATTTT,CASSFMLPPSTDTQYF
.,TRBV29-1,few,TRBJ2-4,TGCAGCGTCGGCCACGACGCCAAAAACATTCAGTACTTC,CSVGHDAKNIQYF
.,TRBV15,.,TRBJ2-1,TGTGCCACCAGCAGAGATCTCAGAGACAATGAGCAGTTCTTC,CATSRDLRDNEQFF
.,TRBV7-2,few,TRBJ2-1,TGTGCCAGCACGCGGGGGCGGTTGGATGAGCAGTTCTTC,CASTRGRLDEQFF
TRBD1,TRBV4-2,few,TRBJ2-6,TGTGCCAGCAGCCAGCCCCCTGGAGGGACAGGCTTCCTCTCTGGGGCCAACGTCCTGACTTTC,CASSQPPGGTGFLSGANVLTF
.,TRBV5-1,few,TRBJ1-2,TGCGCCAGCAGCTTGAATGGCAAAGGCTACACCTTC,CASSLNGKGYTF
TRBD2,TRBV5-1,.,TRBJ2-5,TGCGCCAGCAGCCGGACGGCGGGGGGGCAGGAGACCCAGTACTTC,CASSRTAGGQETQYF
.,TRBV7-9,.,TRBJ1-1,TGTGCCAGCAGCTTAGCAGGGACGGGCACTGAAGCTTTCTTT,CASSLAGTGTEAFF
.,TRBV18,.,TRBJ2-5,TGTGCCAGCTCACCACAGGAGCAAGAGACCCAGTACTTC,CASSPQEQETQYF
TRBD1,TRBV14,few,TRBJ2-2,TGTGCCAGCAGCCCGGCGGACAGGGCATTCACCGGGGAGCTGTTTTTT,CASSPADRAFTGELFF
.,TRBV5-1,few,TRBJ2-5,TGCGCCACCTCCCTTCGGACCGAGGGGACCCAGTACTTC,CATSLRTEGTQYF
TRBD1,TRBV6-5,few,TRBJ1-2,TGTGCCAGCAGCCGAAGCGGACAGGGGGGTTATGGCTACACCTTC,CASSRSGQGGYGYTF
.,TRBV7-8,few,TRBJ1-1,TGTGCCAGCAGCTTAGCGGGGCTGAACACTGAAGCTTTCTTT,CASSLAGLNTEAFF
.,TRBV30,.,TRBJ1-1,TGTGCCTGGAGTGTACGGGGCAGGGAGGCTTTCTTT,CAWSVRGREAFF
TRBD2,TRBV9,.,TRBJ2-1,TGTGCCAGCAGCGTTACGAGCGGGAGGACATACAATGAGCAGTTCTTC,CASSVTSGRTYNEQFF